This TCR beta chain was sequenced during a study of blood T cell repertoires in COVID-19. Study details: COVID-19 samples collected from the United States, Italy and Spain covered acute and convalescent phases. Sources were T cells, B-cell-depleted T cells, or PBMCs; the material itself was cDNA or gDNA.

Method: immunoSEQ multiplex PCR; TCRdb's copy keeps in-frame clones and lacks some. The table includes 90,000 to 100,000 clones, approximately 86% detected once. The CDR3 is 14 residues long. Trimming cost V 5 bases and J 10 bases; bases outside gene matches: 9. CDR1 and CDR2 (germline): MNHEY, SVGEGT. This chain connects TRBV6-2 or TRBV6-3 to TRBJ1-1, with 11 bases identical to TRBD1. Sequenced material: peripheral blood. The clonotype was recovered from a man older than 75 with acute or convalescent COVID-19. For the CDR3, the DNA is TGTGCCAGCAGTAGGACCGGACAGGGGGCGCGAGCTTTCTTT. This codes for CASSRTGQGARAFF.